Listed here are 4 T cell receptor beta chains from one sample, sequenced in a study of tumor-infiltrating lymphocytes in localized non-small cell lung cancer. TCRdb's table, derived via immunoSEQ multiplex PCR, lists solely in-frame clones and lacks some. The sample has approximately 1,400 clones; 85% are singletons. Sequencing was carried out using lung tumor tissue. The origin of the receptors is a human donor with non-small cell lung cancer.

The genes are TRBV4-1 and TRBJ2-3; D is perhaps TRBD2 (6 bases). Germline lookup yields CDR1 MGHRA and CDR2 YSYEKL. V lost 0 bases and J 2 bases, leaving 15 bases between the germline ends. CDR3 length: 17 amino acids. The CDR3 DNA reads as TGCGCCAGCAGCCAAGACCTCCGGGACTTAGACACAGATACGCAGTATTTT. It yields the protein CASSQDLRDLDTDTQYF.

V is TRBV10-3 and J is TRBJ2-1; 10 bases fit TRBD2. Looked up from germline, CDR1 is ENHRY and CDR2 is SYGVKD. With 5 bases clipped from V and 0 bases from J, the junction kept 13 bases outside the gene matches. The CDR3 loop spans 19 amino acids. The CDR3 DNA reads as TGTGCCATCAGTCCAGGACTAGCGGCTTACCACCGCTCCTACAATGAGCAGTTCTTC. The encoded protein is CAISPGLAAYHRSYNEQFF.

The chain couples TRBV2 to TRBJ1-5, with 9 nucleotides matching TRBD1. The trim removed 8 bases at V and 4 bases at J, leaving 15 bases unmatched. This CDR3 has 17 residues. Germline-derived CDR1 and CDR2 are SNHLY and FYNNEI. CDR3 protein: CASHKTGTGSPNQPQHF. DNA of the CDR3: TGTGCCAGCCATAAGACCGGGACAGGGAGTCCAAATCAGCCCCAGCATTTT.

The rearrangement links TRBV5-1 to TRBJ1-1; D is undetermined. The CDR3 has 14 residues. The germline CDR1 and CDR2 sequences are SGHRS and YFSETQ. Trimming left V 0 bases short and J 5 bases short, with 11 bases between. The CDR3 sequence: CASSLGTQRTEAFF. The CDR3 DNA follows: TGCGCCAGCAGCTTGGGCACCCAAAGGACTGAAGCTTTCTTT.